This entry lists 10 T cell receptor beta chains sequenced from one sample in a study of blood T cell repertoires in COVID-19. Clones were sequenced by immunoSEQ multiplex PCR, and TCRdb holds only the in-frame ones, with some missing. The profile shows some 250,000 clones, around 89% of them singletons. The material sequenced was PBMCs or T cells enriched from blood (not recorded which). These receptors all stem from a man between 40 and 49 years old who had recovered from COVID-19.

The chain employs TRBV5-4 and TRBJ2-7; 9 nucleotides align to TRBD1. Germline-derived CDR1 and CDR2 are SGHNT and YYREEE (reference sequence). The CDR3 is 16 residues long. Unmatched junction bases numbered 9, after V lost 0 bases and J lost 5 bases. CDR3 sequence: CASSLGGGQGTHEQYF. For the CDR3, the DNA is TGTGCCAGCAGCTTGGGGGGGGGACAGGGAACCCACGAGCAGTACTTC.

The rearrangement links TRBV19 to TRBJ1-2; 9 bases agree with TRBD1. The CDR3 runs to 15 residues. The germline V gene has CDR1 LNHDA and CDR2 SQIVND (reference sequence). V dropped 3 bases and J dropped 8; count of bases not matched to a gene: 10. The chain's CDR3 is CASSMGTGLSAGYTF. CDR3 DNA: TGTGCCAGTAGTATGGGGACAGGGTTGAGTGCCGGCTACACCTTC.

CDR3 DNA: TGTGCCAGCAGGAGGGACAGTAGCGCCTACGAGCAGTACTTC. Encoded protein: CASRRDSSAYEQYF. The chain joins TRBV2 to TRBJ2-7, with TRBD1 identical over 7 bases. Trimming took 6 bases from V and 2 from J; bases not matched to a gene: 7. This CDR3 region has 14 residues. Germline V CDR1 and CDR2: SNHLY, FYNNEI.

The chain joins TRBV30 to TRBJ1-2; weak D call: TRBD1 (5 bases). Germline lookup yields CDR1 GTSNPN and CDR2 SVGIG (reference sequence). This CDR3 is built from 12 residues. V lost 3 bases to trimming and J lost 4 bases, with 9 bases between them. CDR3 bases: TGTGCCTGGAGCCCCGACAGCTATGGCTACACCTTC. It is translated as CAWSPDSYGYTF.

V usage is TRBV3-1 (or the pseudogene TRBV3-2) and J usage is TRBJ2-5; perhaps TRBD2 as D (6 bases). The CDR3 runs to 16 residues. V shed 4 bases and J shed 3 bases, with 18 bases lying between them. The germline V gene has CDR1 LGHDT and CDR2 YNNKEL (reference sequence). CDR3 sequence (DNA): TGTGCCAGCAGCCTTGGGAGCGGGTCCGGAGAAGAGACCCAGTACTTC. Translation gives CASSLGSGSGEETQYF.

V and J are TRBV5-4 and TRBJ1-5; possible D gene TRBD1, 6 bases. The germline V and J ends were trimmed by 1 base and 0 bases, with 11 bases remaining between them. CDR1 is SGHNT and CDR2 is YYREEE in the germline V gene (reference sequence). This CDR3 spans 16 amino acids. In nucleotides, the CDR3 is TGTGCCAGCAGCTTGACAACAGGGAGTAGCAATCAGCCCCAGCATTTT. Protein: CASSLTTGSSNQPQHF.

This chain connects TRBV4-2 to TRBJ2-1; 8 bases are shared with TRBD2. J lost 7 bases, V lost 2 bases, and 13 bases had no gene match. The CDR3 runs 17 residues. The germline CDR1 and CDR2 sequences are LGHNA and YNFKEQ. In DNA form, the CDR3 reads TGTGCCAGCAGCCAAAAATTTACCGGGACTAGTCCTAATGAGCAGTTCTTC. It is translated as CASSQKFTGTSPNEQFF.

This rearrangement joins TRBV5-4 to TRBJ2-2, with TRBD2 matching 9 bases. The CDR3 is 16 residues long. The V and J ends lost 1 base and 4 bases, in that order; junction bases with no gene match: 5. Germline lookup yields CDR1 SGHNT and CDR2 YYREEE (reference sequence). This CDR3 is CASSLLAGGVTGELFF. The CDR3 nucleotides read TGTGCCAGCAGCTTGCTGGCGGGAGGGGTCACCGGGGAGCTGTTTTTT.

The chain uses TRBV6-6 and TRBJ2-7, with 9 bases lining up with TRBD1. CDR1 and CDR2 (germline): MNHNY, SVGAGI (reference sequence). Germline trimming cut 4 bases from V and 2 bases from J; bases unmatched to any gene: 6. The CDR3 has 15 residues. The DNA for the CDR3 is TGTGCCAGCAGTTTCGGGACAGGGAACGCCTACGAGCAGTACTTC. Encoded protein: CASSFGTGNAYEQYF.

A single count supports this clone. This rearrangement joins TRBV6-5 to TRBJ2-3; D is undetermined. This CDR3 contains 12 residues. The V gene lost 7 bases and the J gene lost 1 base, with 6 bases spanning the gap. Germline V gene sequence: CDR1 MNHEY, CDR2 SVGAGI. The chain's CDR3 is CASKQGTDTQYF. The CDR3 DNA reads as TGTGCCAGCAAGCAGGGCACAGATACGCAGTATTTT.